The clone carrying this T cell receptor (beta chain) came up many times. Its cognate antigen is unknown. The sample comes from a study of CD8+CD57+ T cells in acquired aplastic anemia. Study in general: The average for DNA from sorted CD4+ and CD8+ cells was approximately 3.2 ug. Study-level points and caveats: Both patients and controls carried the same twenty-nine CD8+ CDR3 sequences.

All sequencing subjects had displayed CD8+CD57+ cell expansion on flow cytometry. No patient had been given any therapy when blood was sampled. Looked up from germline, CDR1 is SGHVS and CDR2 is FQNEAQ. Between the trimmed V and J ends, which lost 2 bases and 2 bases, there was a span of 2 bases. The CDR3 spans 12 residues. Genomic DNA was employed as the template in profiling TCR beta VDJ and CDR3. TCRdb redid the calling of the reads with MiXCR, one entry per CDR3 protein. There are approximately 150,000 distinct CDR3 sequences in the sample; under 55% occur only once, and around 1% lies in the top ten.

Material for sequencing was sorted CD4+, CD8+, or CD8+CD57+ T cells (not recorded which) from PBMCs. The sequence was obtained from a human donor with aplastic anemia. The rearrangement joins TRBV7-8 to TRBJ2-3; no clear D. The chain's CDR3 is CASSLLTDTQYF. The CDR3 DNA reads as TGTGCCAGCAGCTTACTCACAGATACGCAGTATTTT.